This T cell receptor (beta chain) was found in a study of T cell repertoires in cytomegalovirus infection. Study-wide points: HLA-C-restricted CMV clonotypes gave the most frequent clonotype in two of eight donors.

MiXCR, applied by TCRdb to the reads, yields one record per CDR3 protein. Of about 140,000 distinct CDR3 sequences in the sample, under 8% were seen once. Losses at the gene ends were 5 bases for V and 4 bases for J; bases not matched to a gene: 1. Per germline, CDR1 SGHTA and CDR2 FQGNSA. The CDR3 loop spans 13 amino acids. The table lists this clonotype with many counts. Its antigen is not known. The rearrangement uses TRBV7-2 and TRBJ1-3; 8 bases map to TRBD1. The material sequenced was PBMCs. This clonotype originated in a human donor in good health (CMV status not recorded). Some clones in this sample may be carry-over from other donors' samples. CDR3 DNA sequence: TGTGCCAGCAGCCGGACAGGGGGAAACACCATATATTTT. Its protein product is CASSRTGGNTIYF.